This T cell receptor (beta chain) is drawn from a study of shared clonotypes between healthy human individuals. This clone was counted once. Assay: immunoSEQ multiplex PCR; the TCRdb copy retains only in-frame clones and omits some. The repertoire has approximately 1,000,000 clones, 77% of them found once; the top ten carry about 0.89%. V dropped 3 bases and J dropped 5 bases, with 10 bases sitting between them. This CDR3 region has 14 residues. Germline CDR1 and CDR2: SEHNR and FQNEAQ (reference sequence). The TCR comes from a man aged 18 to 29 in good health. Some clones in this sample may be carry-over from other donors' samples. This chain connects TRBV7-9 to TRBJ2-2; a weak D match, TRBD1 (6 bases). Sequenced input: memory CD4+ T cells from PBMCs. Subset in this sample: CD45RA-negative fraction. The CDR3 DNA sequence: TGTGCCAGCAGCTTGTACAGGGATACCGGGGAGCTGTTTTTT. Translation: CASSLYRDTGELFF.